This note documents a single T cell receptor beta chain sequence. This entry comes from a study of blood T cell repertoires in COVID-19. Only in-frame clones appear in the TCRdb table, and some are missing; sequencing was by immunoSEQ multiplex PCR. The sample lists 240,000 or so clones; 82% were seen once. Germline CDR1 and CDR2: SGHDN and FVKESK. There are 15 residues in the CDR3. Trimming took off 4 bases at V and 2 bases at J, with 11 bases between the two ends. V and J are TRBV14 and TRBJ1-4; tentative D call: TRBD1 (6 bases). Sequenced input: peripheral blood. The sequence was obtained from a woman over 75 with acute or convalescent COVID-19. DNA of the CDR3: TGTGCCAGCAGCCGTTGGGGGCTGACTAATGAAAAACTGTTTTTT. Its protein product is CASSRWGLTNEKLFF.